This record covers a single TCR beta chain. The germline gives CDR1 SGHTS, CDR2 YDEGEE. Losses at the gene ends were 1 base for V and 0 bases for J; bases not matched to a gene: 6. The CDR3 has 17 amino acids. This sample is part of a study of blood T cell repertoires in COVID-19. For the study at large: Whether acute or convalescent, the COVID-19 samples came from the United States, Italy and Spain. From T cells, B-cell-depleted T cells, or PBMCs came the material, which was cDNA or gDNA.

Authors' data handling: Amplification of reference gene primers was used by the study to estimate nucleated cell counts. Using immunoSEQ multiplex PCR, the repertoire was profiled, and TCRdb retains in-frame clones only, with some absent. The V and J calls and the clone size are those of that table, but D and trimming were determined from the DNA. The sample has about 430,000 clones; roughly 88% are singletons. Across roughly 25 US areas, participants ranged in age from 18 to 89 years. The TCR originated in a woman aged 18-30 years who had been exposed to COVID-19. The sequencing sample was made of PBMCs or T cells enriched from blood (not recorded which). V and J are TRBV5-8 and TRBJ1-4; TRBD1 matches at 7 bases. This CDR3 is CASSLFRGISTNEKLFF. The CDR3 DNA reads as TGTGCCAGCAGCTTGTTCAGGGGGATCTCAACTAATGAAAAACTGTTTTTT.